This T cell receptor beta chain is drawn from a study of response to subunit inactivated influenza vaccine. Study-wide findings and caveats: The study's authors posited that every seasonal influenza vaccination enlists few new T cells.

Using its own MiXCR run on the RT-PCR reads, TCRdb lists one record per CDR3 protein. The repertoire holds about 650,000 distinct CDR3 sequences, 14% seen once, with around 7.6% in the top ten. Trimming cost V 4 bases and J 7 bases; bases outside gene matches: 6. The CDR3 consists of 14 residues. This clonotype was counted at least ten times. What it binds is not known. The J gene is TRBJ2-3, the V gene TRBV12-3 or TRBV12-4, with 9 bases aligning to TRBD2. The sequencing here drew on PBMCs from blood, taken 14 to 15 days before vaccination. The TCR originated in a man in his fifties or sixties who received an inactivated influenza vaccine. CDR3 amino acids: CASSSGLARNTQYF. The CDR3 DNA reads TGTGCCAGCAGTTCGGGACTAGCACGAAATACGCAGTATTTT.